This T cell receptor (beta chain) came from a study of blood T cell repertoires in COVID-19. For the study at large: The samples span acute and convalescent COVID-19 from the United States, Italy and Spain.

V was clipped by 6 bases and J by 7 bases, with 13 bases between them. The CDR3 runs to 14 residues. From germline, CDR1 is MNHEY and CDR2 SVGAGI. TCRdb's table, derived via immunoSEQ multiplex PCR, lists solely in-frame clones and lacks some. The sample lists roughly 89,000 clones, around three quarters seen once, with 10% in the top ten. The sample consisted of peripheral blood. The rearrangement links TRBV6-5 to TRBJ1-6; no firm D call. The TCR comes from a woman in her sixties or seventies with acute or convalescent COVID-19. The CDR3 DNA reads as TGTGCCAGCAGCGAGGCCCTACCCAATTCACCCCTCCACTTT. It translates to CASSEALPNSPLHF.